Reported below is one T cell receptor (beta chain). Its target is unknown. This specimen comes from a study of radiotherapy plus CTLA-4 blockade in lung cancer. At the level of the study: Disease control was achieved by just over 30% of patients, and objective responses by 18%.

This CDR3 is built from 12 residues. Germline values: CDR1 SQVTM, CDR2 ANQGSEA. V lost 8 bases and J lost 7; bases outside the gene matches: 8. Measured with immunoSEQ multiplex PCR; TCRdb has only the in-frame clones, and not every one. This table holds about 97,000 clones, approximately 72% found once. General study findings and limits: Blood saw expansion of tumor-derived TCR clones after radiotherapy plus ipilimumab.

This material consisted of peripheral blood, taken from a patient treated with radiotherapy plus ipilimumab. The receptor comes from a human donor with non-small cell lung cancer who had a partial response to radiotherapy plus ipilimumab. Some clones in this sample may be carry-over from other donors' samples. The rearrangement joins TRBV29-1 to TRBJ2-5, with TRBD2 identical over 9 bases. CDR3 in DNA: TGCAGCAAGACTAGCGGCGAAGGGACCCAGTACTTC. Its protein is CSKTSGEGTQYF. The whole variable domain, remainder taken from reference TRBV29-1 and TRBJ2-5, is SAVISQKPSRDICQRGTSLTIQCQVDSQVTMMFWYRQQPGQSLTLIATANQGSEATYESGFVIDKFPISRPNLTFSTLTVSNMSPEDSSIYLCSKTSGEGTQYFGPGTRLLVL.